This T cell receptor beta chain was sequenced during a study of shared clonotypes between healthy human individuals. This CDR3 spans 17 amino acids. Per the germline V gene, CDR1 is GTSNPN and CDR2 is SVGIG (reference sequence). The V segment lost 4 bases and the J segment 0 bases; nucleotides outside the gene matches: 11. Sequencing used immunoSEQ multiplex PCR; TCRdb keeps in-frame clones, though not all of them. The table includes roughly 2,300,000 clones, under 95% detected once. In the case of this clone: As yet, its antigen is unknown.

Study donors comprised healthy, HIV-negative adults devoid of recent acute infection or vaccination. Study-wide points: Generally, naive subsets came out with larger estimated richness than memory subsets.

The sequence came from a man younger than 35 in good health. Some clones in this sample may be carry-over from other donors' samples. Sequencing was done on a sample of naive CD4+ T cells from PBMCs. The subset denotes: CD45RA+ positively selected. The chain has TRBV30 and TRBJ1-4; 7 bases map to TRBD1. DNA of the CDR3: TGTGCCTGGATGCGTCTAGGGGGCGGGGCAACTAATGAAAAACTGTTTTTT. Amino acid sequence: CAWMRLGGGATNEKLFF.